Each of the 31 T cell receptor beta chains below was sequenced from the same sample in a study of blood T cell repertoires in COVID-19. TCRdb keeps only in-frame clones here, not all; method: immunoSEQ multiplex PCR. The sample includes about 140,000 clones, around 80% of them seen just once. Specimen: peripheral blood. These receptors were taken from an elderly man with acute or convalescent COVID-19.

V gene TRBV2 combines with J gene TRBJ1-5; maybe TRBD1 (5 bases). The CDR3 spans 15 residues. V dropped 8 bases and J dropped 1 base, with 15 bases sitting between them. In germline, CDR1 is SNHLY, CDR2 FYNNEI. CDR3 sequence: CASRAGIGSNQPQHF. CDR3 nucleotide sequence: TGTGCCAGCCGAGCAGGGATCGGGAGCAATCAGCCCCAGCATTTT.

On this clone itself: Given a much more abundant clone one base away, this may be a read error. This sequence joins TRBV7-8 and TRBJ2-5, with D unresolved. This CDR3 comprises 11 residues. With 5 bases removed from V and 2 bases from J, the gap between germline ends came to 3 bases. The germline CDR1 and CDR2 sequences are SGHVS and FQNEAQ. The CDR3 nucleotides read TGTGCCAGCAGCCCTCAAGAGACCCAGTACTTC. This translates into CASSPQETQYF.

This sequence joins TRBV5-1 and TRBJ2-7; 10 bases agree with TRBD1. After removal of 10 bases from V and 5 bases from J, the junction contained 12 bases not matched to a gene. CDR1 and CDR2 (germline): SGHRS, YFSETQ. The CDR3 covers 14 residues. The CDR3 protein is CASSLGQGFDEQYF. The CDR3 DNA follows: TGCGCCTCTTCGTTGGGACAGGGGTTCGACGAGCAGTACTTC.

The chain combines TRBV10-3 with TRBJ2-7, with 7 bases aligning to TRBD2. V gave up 2 bases and J gave up 5 bases; unmatched junction bases: 3. The CDR3 is 13 residues long. Germline assignment: CDR1 ENHRY and CDR2 SYGVKD. The CDR3: CAISERGDDEQYF. DNA of the CDR3: TGTGCCATCAGTGAGCGGGGGGATGACGAGCAGTACTTC.

This clone was observed a handful of times. This rearrangement joins TRBV5-5 to TRBJ1-6; TRBD1 matches at 9 bases. Germline lookup yields CDR1 SGHKS and CDR2 YYEKEE (reference sequence). The CDR3 is made up of 16 amino acids. V lost 2 bases to trimming and J lost 1 base; unmatched junction nucleotides: 1. The CDR3 nucleotides are TGTGCCAGCAGCTTACAGGGGGCATCCTATAATTCACCCCTCCACTTT. This sequence encodes CASSLQGASYNSPLHF. The entire variable domain, with the rest obtained from reference TRBV5-5 and TRBJ1-6, is as follows: DAGVTQSPTHLIKTRGQQVTLRCSPISGHKSVSWYQQVLGQGPQFIFQYYEKEERGRGNFPDRFSARQFPNYSSELNVNALLLGDSALYLCASSLQGASYNSPLHFGNGTRLTVT.

The rearrangement links TRBV29-1 to TRBJ2-7, with TRBD1 matching 12 bases. The junction had 10 bases not matched to a gene; V was cut back by 6 bases and J by 7 bases. This CDR3 has 14 amino acids. Germline assignment: CDR1 SQVTM and CDR2 ANQGSEA. CDR3 amino acids: CSVAYGTGGDEQYF. As DNA, the CDR3 is TGCAGCGTCGCCTACGGGACAGGGGGCGATGAGCAGTACTTC.

This chain joins TRBV15 and TRBJ1-5, with 10 nucleotides matching TRBD1. The ends lost 3 bases at V and 5 bases at J; junction bases unmatched: 7. The CDR3 is 16 residues long. Germline V CDR1 and CDR2: LNHNV, YYDKDF (reference sequence). The CDR3 sequence: CATSSQGTGAHQPQHF. DNA of the CDR3: TGTGCCACCAGCAGCCAGGGGACAGGGGCCCATCAGCCCCAGCATTTT. Full variable domain (remainder filled in from reference TRBV15 and TRBJ1-5): DAMVIQNPRYQVTQFGKPVTLSCSQTLNHNVMYWYQQKSSQAPKLLFHYYDKDFNNEADTPDNFQSRRPNTSFCFLDIRSPGLGDTAMYLCATSSQGTGAHQPQHFGDGTRLSIL.

The genes are TRBV18 and TRBJ2-3, with TRBD1 matching over 10 bases. CDR3 length: 16 amino acids. Germline assignment: CDR1 KGHSH and CDR2 LQKENI. With 3 bases clipped from V and 5 bases from J, the junction kept 8 bases outside the gene matches. CDR3 protein: CASSPLRDRGGDTQYF. The CDR3 nucleotides are TGTGCCAGCTCACCCTTAAGGGACAGGGGCGGAGATACGCAGTATTTT.

This chain connects TRBV7-9 to TRBJ1-6, with 10 bases that match TRBD1. There are 15 residues in the CDR3. The ends lost 5 bases at V and 10 bases at J; junction bases unmatched: 8. Germline-derived CDR1 and CDR2 are SEHNR and FQNEAQ (reference sequence). The CDR3 DNA is TGTGCCAGCAGCCCCGACAGGGGGCGGGGGTCACCCCTCCACTTT. It yields the protein CASSPDRGRGSPLHF.

In this sample, this clone turned up many times. V usage is TRBV5-1 and J usage is TRBJ1-2, with TRBD1 as a possible D gene (5 bases). Trimming cost V 1 base and J 2 bases, with 18 bases left between them. The germline V gene encodes CDR1 SGHRS and CDR2 YFSETQ. The CDR3 consists of 17 residues. The CDR3 DNA follows: TGCGCCAGCAGCTTGATCTCGGATGGGGGACTGAACTATGGCTACACCTTC. Its translation: CASSLISDGGLNYGYTF.

The J gene is TRBJ1-3, the V gene TRBV9, with D uncertain. The V end was cut by 3 bases, the J end by 0 bases, with 4 bases between. Germline V CDR1 and CDR2: SGDLS, YYNGEE. This CDR3 has 13 residues. CDR3 loop: CASSESSGNTIYF. As DNA, the CDR3 is TGTGCCAGCAGCGAGAGCTCTGGAAACACCATATATTTT.

This chain joins TRBV5-8 and TRBJ1-5; tentatively, D is TRBD1 (6 bases). With 0 bases removed from V and 6 bases from J, the gap between germline ends came to 19 bases. Germline CDR1 is SGHTS and CDR2 is YDEGEE. CDR3 size: 17 residues. The chain's CDR3 is CASSLEGLGGLGQPQHF. The CDR3, as DNA: TGTGCCAGCAGCTTGGAGGGCTTGGGGGGGCTTGGTCAGCCCCAGCATTTT.

The chain joins TRBV7-2 to TRBJ2-1; 8 nucleotides align to TRBD2. After removal of 0 bases from V and 6 bases from J, the junction contained 13 bases not matched to a gene. The V gene's germline CDR1 is SGHTA and CDR2 FQGNSA. The CDR3 is 18 residues long. The CDR3 loop reads CASSLALSIRGGINEQFF. The CDR3 coding sequence is TGTGCCAGCAGCTTAGCGCTATCGATCCGGGGGGGAATCAATGAGCAGTTCTTC.

V gene TRBV29-1 combines with J gene TRBJ1-1; D is perhaps TRBD1 (6 bases). Trimming shortened V by 5 bases and J by 7 bases, and 14 bases separated the two germline ends. Germline V gives CDR1 SQVTM, CDR2 ANQGSEA. The CDR3 covers 12 residues. The CDR3 loop reads CSVPKGVGEAFF. The CDR3 bases are TGCAGCGTTCCCAAGGGGGTGGGTGAAGCTTTCTTT.

This rearrangement joins TRBV10-2 to TRBJ1-1; D is ambiguous. The CDR3 sequence is 13 residues long. The V gene lost 4 bases and the J gene lost 0 bases, with 6 bases spanning the gap. CDR1 WSHSY and CDR2 SAAADI come from the germline V gene. The CDR3 region is CASSGQMNTEAFF. CDR3 DNA sequence: TGCGCCAGCAGTGGGCAGATGAACACTGAAGCTTTCTTT.

The chain recombines TRBV7-9 with TRBJ2-5; 7 nucleotides line up with TRBD2. Germline values: CDR1 SEHNR, CDR2 FQNEAQ (reference sequence). The junction had 15 bases not matched to a gene; V was cut back by 1 base and J by 1 base. The CDR3 has 19 amino acids. CDR3: CASSLGSGGGTQTQETQYF. The CDR3 DNA reads TGTGCCAGCAGCTTAGGATCGGGCGGGGGAACTCAAACCCAAGAGACCCAGTACTTC.

The sample holds a few counts of this clone. V usage is TRBV7-9 and J usage is TRBJ2-5, with D hard to call. Trimming pared 2 bases from V and 2 bases from J, leaving 9 bases between. This CDR3 contains 14 residues. Germline CDR1 and CDR2: SEHNR and FQNEAQ (reference sequence). CDR3 coding DNA: TGTGCCAGCAGCTTAATGGCACTACAAGAGACCCAGTACTTC. The encoded protein is CASSLMALQETQYF. The variable domain in full, with the rest retrieved from reference TRBV7-9 and TRBJ2-5, is DTGVSQNPRHKITKRGQNVTFRCDPISEHNRLYWYRQTLGQGPEFLTYFQNEAQLEKSRLLSDRFSAERPKGSFSTLEIQRTEQGDSAMYLCASSLMALQETQYFGPGTRLLVL.

CDR3 DNA: TGTGCCAGCAGCACCCTTCCGGGACAGAGCTCTGGGGCCAACGTCCTGACTTTC. Its translation is CASSTLPGQSSGANVLTF. The chain has TRBV7-2 and TRBJ2-6; 7 nucleotides align to TRBD1. Germline lookup yields CDR1 SGHTA and CDR2 FQGNSA. The CDR3 runs 18 residues. V shed 5 bases, J shed 0 bases, and the junction held 10 bases outside the gene matches.

This clone was counted only a few times. The V gene is TRBV9, the J gene TRBJ1-1, with D perhaps matching TRBD1 (5 bases). This CDR3 is built from 15 residues. Trimming removed 4 bases from V and 7 bases from J, with 20 bases in between. CDR1 and CDR2 (germline): SGDLS, YYNGEE. For the CDR3, the DNA is TGTGCCAGCAGCCCAAAACCTAATCAGGGAGGTGAAGCTTTCTTT. The encoded protein is CASSPKPNQGGEAFF.

The CDR3 sequence is CASSPNIAGAYGYTF. The DNA for the CDR3 is TGTGCCAGCTCACCCAATATAGCAGGGGCCTATGGCTACACCTTC. V usage is TRBV18 and J usage is TRBJ1-2; maybe TRBD1 (6 bases). The germline CDR1 and CDR2 sequences are KGHSH and LQKENI. This CDR3 is built from 15 residues. Between the trimmed V and J ends, which lost 3 bases and 4 bases, there was a span of 15 bases.

V gene TRBV6-6 combines with J gene TRBJ1-6; TRBD1 aligns across 7 bases. V trimming: 11 bases; J trimming: 8 bases; junction bases outside the gene matches: 15. Germline CDR1 is MNHNY and CDR2 is SVGAGI (reference sequence). The CDR3 covers 15 residues. The CDR3 loop is CAATTQTGTDSPLHF. The CDR3 nucleotides are TGTGCCGCTACGACCCAGACAGGGACGGATTCACCCCTCCACTTT.

This clone was observed a few times. V and J are TRBV2 and TRBJ2-3; D might be TRBD2 (6 bases). V shed 2 bases and J shed 0 bases, with 9 bases lying between them. CDR1 and CDR2 (germline): SNHLY, FYNNEI. The CDR3 is made up of 15 amino acids. The CDR3 DNA follows: TGTGCCAGCAGTGAAACGCGGGGTAGCACAGATACGCAGTATTTT. It yields the protein CASSETRGSTDTQYF.

This rearrangement joins TRBV2 to TRBJ2-7, with D maybe TRBD2 (6 bases). Germline values: CDR1 SNHLY, CDR2 FYNNEI. This CDR3 contains 14 residues. V was clipped by 6 bases and J by 2 bases, with 14 bases between them. The CDR3 DNA is TGTGCCAGCAGCCCCGGGACTTTCCCCTACGAGCAGTACTTC. It encodes CASSPGTFPYEQYF.

This chain links TRBV5-1 with TRBJ2-3; possible D gene TRBD1, 5 bases. Germline CDR1 SGHRS, CDR2 YFSETQ. The CDR3 extends over 16 amino acids. V was pared by 0 bases and J by 3 bases, with 14 bases between. CDR3 in amino acids: CASSLVSGRATDTQYF. For the CDR3, the DNA is TGCGCCAGCAGCTTGGTATCGGGCAGGGCGACAGATACGCAGTATTTT.

The V gene is TRBV24-1, the J gene TRBJ1-2, with TRBD1 matching over 7 bases. The CDR3 runs to 14 residues. The germline gives CDR1 KGHDR, CDR2 SFDVKD. The V and J ends lost 4 bases and 4 bases, in that order; junction bases with no gene match: 5. The CDR3 loop is CATSERTGSYGYTF. The CDR3 region has the DNA TGTGCCACCAGTGAACGGACAGGCAGCTATGGCTACACCTTC.

A remark on this clone: A read error may produce the germline difference seen at one junction end. This sequence joins TRBV7-7 and TRBJ2-7, with 11 bases that match TRBD1. The CDR3 has 15 amino acids. Germline V gives CDR1 SSHAT, CDR2 FNYEAQ (reference sequence). As DNA, the CDR3 is TGTGCTAGCAGCACCGGGACAGGGGGATTCGACGAGCAGTACTTC. Its translation: CASSTGTGGFDEQYF.

For this clone: A junction end diverges from the germline sequence, so it may reflect a read error. The sample carries other DNA sequences with the same CDR3. The rearrangement uses TRBV19 and TRBJ1-5; no clear D. The germline gives CDR1 LNHDA, CDR2 SQIVND (reference sequence). This CDR3 comprises 15 residues. CDR3 coding DNA: TGTGCCAGTAGTGCCGCACGGTATAGCAACCAGCCCCAGCATTTT. Residues: CASSAARYSNQPQHF.

This rearrangement joins TRBV9 to TRBJ2-5, with 9 bases lining up with TRBD2. There are 16 residues in the CDR3. Germline V lookup: CDR1 SGDLS, CDR2 YYNGEE. V dropped 4 bases and J dropped 2; count of bases not matched to a gene: 9. CDR3 amino acids: CASSSLPSGAQETQYF. The CDR3 coding sequence is TGTGCCAGCAGCTCACTTCCTAGCGGGGCACAAGAGACCCAGTACTTC.

This rearrangement joins TRBV15 to TRBJ2-2; 8 bases fit TRBD1. V shed 4 bases, J shed 6 bases, and the junction held 10 bases outside the gene matches. The CDR3 has 16 residues. The germline gives CDR1 LNHNV, CDR2 YYDKDF (reference sequence). The CDR3 DNA is TGTGCCACCAGCAAACCCGGACAGGGTTATTCCGGGGAGCTGTTTTTT. It translates to CATSKPGQGYSGELFF.

The chain joins TRBV7-3 to TRBJ2-3, with D maybe TRBD2 (6 bases). The V end was cut by 5 bases, the J end by 0 bases, with 12 bases between. Germline V gene lookup returns CDR1 SGHTA and CDR2 FQGTGA. The CDR3 length is 15 residues. The CDR3 reads CASSIRGTSTDTQYF. The CDR3, as DNA: TGTGCCAGCAGCATTCGAGGGACTAGCACAGATACGCAGTATTTT.

This chain connects TRBV7-9 to TRBJ1-4; weak D call: TRBD1 (6 bases). CDR3 size: 14 residues. Germline V gene lookup returns CDR1 SEHNR and CDR2 FQNEAQ (reference sequence). With 5 bases removed from V and 4 bases from J, the gap between germline ends came to 11 bases. CDR3 bases: TGTGCCAGCAGCCTTCGGACAGATAATGAAAAACTGTTTTTT. It is translated as CASSLRTDNEKLFF.